One sample yielded the 2 T cell receptor beta chains listed below, sequenced in a study of blood T cells in healthy people across ages. PCR was performed a second time for about 6 to 12 cycles using a sample-barcoded 5' primer and a J-beta primer mix. TCRdb re-called the 5' RACE reads through MiXCR, storing one row per CDR3 protein. The repertoire has roughly 680,000 distinct CDR3 sequences, 45% to 60% of them found once; the top ten carry approximately 12%. What was sequenced was blood. All receptors derive from a woman older than 75 in good health.

The chain uses TRBV2 and TRBJ2-4, with unresolved D. The V end was cut by 4 bases, the J end by 5 bases, with 18 bases between. CDR3 size: 16 residues. The germline V gene has CDR1 SNHLY and CDR2 FYNNEI. The CDR3 bases are TGTGCCAGCAGTGCGTTGGGCCTTACGTCCGAAAACATTCAGTACTTC. Its protein is CASSALGLTSENIQYF.

CDR3 residues: CASSPSVGYSGYTF. DNA for the CDR3: TGTGCCAGCAGCCCATCCGTGGGATATAGTGGCTACACCTTC. The genes are TRBV4-2 and TRBJ1-2; D is unresolved. Germline values: CDR1 LGHNA, CDR2 YNFKEQ. V was pared by 4 bases and J by 7 bases, with 16 bases between. This CDR3 has 14 amino acids.